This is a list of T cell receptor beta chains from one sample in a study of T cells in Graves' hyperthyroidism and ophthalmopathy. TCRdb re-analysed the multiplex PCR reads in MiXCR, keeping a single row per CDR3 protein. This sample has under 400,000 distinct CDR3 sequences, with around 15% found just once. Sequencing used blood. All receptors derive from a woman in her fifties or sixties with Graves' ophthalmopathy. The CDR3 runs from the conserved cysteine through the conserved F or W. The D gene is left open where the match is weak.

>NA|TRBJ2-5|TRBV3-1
CASSQGFGGGETQYF
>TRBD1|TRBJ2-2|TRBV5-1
CASSLDDRGRGGELFF
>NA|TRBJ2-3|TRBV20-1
CSARPQGRTRTQYF
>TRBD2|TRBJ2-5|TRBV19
CASGPLGLAGDAETQYF
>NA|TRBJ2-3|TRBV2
CASSAGSGDTQYF
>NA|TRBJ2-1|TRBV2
CASGRREVNEQFF
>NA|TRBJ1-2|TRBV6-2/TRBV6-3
CASTSQGNYGYTF
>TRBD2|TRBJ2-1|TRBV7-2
CASSPTLGGGKNNEQFF
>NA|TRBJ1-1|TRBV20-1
CSARRGYSTTITEAFF
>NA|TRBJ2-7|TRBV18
CASSPGEWFYEQYF
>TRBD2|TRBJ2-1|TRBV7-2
CASSLVSAGGSYEQFF
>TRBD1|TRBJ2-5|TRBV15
CATSRDRTGGETQYF
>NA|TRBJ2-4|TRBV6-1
CASGKGKNIQYF
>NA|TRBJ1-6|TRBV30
CAWSGTVGSPLHF
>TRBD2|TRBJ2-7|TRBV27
CASSSLAGPYEQYF
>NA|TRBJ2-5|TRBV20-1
CSARDGGGLETQYF
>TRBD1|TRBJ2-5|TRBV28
CASSQIFGTGGNQETQYF